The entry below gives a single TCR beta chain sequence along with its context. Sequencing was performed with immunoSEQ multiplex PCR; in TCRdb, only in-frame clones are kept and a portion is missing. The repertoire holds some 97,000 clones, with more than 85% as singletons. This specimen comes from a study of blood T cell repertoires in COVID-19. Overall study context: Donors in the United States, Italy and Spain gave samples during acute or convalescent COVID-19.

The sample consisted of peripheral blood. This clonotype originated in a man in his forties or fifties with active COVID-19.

CDR3 protein: CATSRDLRGGTGELFF. CDR3 coding DNA: TGTGCCACCAGCAGAGATTTGAGGGGAGGCACCGGGGAGCTGTTTTTT. V gene TRBV15 combines with J gene TRBJ2-2; D is possibly TRBD2 (6 bases). V lost 0 bases, J lost 4 bases, and 12 bases lay in between. Germline V gene data show CDR1 as LNHNV and CDR2 as YYDKDF (reference sequence). The CDR3 consists of 16 residues.